Presented here are 21 T cell receptor beta chains from one specimen sequenced in a study of cytotoxic CD8 clonotypes in ibrutinib-treated CLL. Sequenced by immunoSEQ multiplex PCR; TCRdb stores in-frame clones only, minus some. The data contain 70,000 to 85,000 clones, around 82% of them seen just once; the ten biggest clones take up about 8%. The material was PBMCs, obtained at disease progression, from a patient treated with ibrutinib. Receptor source: a human donor with chronic lymphocytic leukemia.

The J gene is TRBJ2-7, the V gene TRBV7-9; either TRBD1 or TRBD2 may fit D (5 bases each). The ends were cut back, 1 base at V and 13 bases at J, with 17 bases in the middle. The CDR3 extends over 13 amino acids. CDR1 SEHNR and CDR2 FQNEAQ come from the germline V gene (reference sequence). The CDR3 sequence: CASSLGWSGTLYF. CDR3 bases: TGTGCCAGCAGCTTAGGATGGAGTGGGACCCTCTACTTC.

CDR3: CASRRRTGGTNYGYTF. DNA of the CDR3: TGTGCCAGTAGAAGGCGGACAGGCGGAACTAACTATGGCTACACCTTC. The rearrangement joins TRBV19 to TRBJ1-2, with 7 bases lining up with TRBD1. CDR1 LNHDA and CDR2 SQIVND come from the germline V gene (reference sequence). The CDR3 totals 16 residues. V was clipped by 6 bases and J by 0 bases; unmatched bases: 10.

The chain has TRBV5-1 and TRBJ1-2; no reliable D call. V was shortened by 0 bases and J by 4 bases, with 4 bases between the two germline ends. This CDR3 has 12 residues. CDR1 SGHRS and CDR2 YFSETQ come from the germline V gene. CDR3 coding DNA: TGCGCCAGCAGCTTGGACACCTATGGCTACACCTTC. Its protein product is CASSLDTYGYTF. The full variable domain, completed using reference TRBV5-1 and TRBJ1-2, is KAGVTQTPRYLIKTRGQQVTLSCSPISGHRSVSWYQQTPGQGLQFLFEYFSETQRNKGNFPGRFSGRQFSNSRSEMNVSTLELGDSALYLCASSLDTYGYTFGSGTRLTVV.

V usage is TRBV6-1 and J usage is TRBJ1-4; D not resolved. The CDR3 contains 12 residues. The germline V and J ends were trimmed by 2 bases and 10 bases, with 8 bases remaining between them. The V gene's germline CDR1 is MNHNS and CDR2 SASEGT. CDR3: CASSERPGKLFF. The CDR3 DNA follows: TGTGCCAGCAGTGAACGACCGGGAAAACTGTTTTTT.

The gene calls are TRBV15 and TRBJ2-7, with D uncertain. The V gene lost 4 bases and the J gene lost 0 bases, with 16 bases spanning the gap. Germline-derived CDR1 and CDR2 are LNHNV and YYDKDF (reference sequence). CDR3 length: 16 amino acids. Written as DNA, the CDR3 is TGTGCCACCAGCAACACCCGAGACCTATTCTCCTACGAGCAGTACTTC. Amino acid sequence: CATSNTRDLFSYEQYF.

The table lists this clone with a count of one. The chain carries TRBV10-3 and TRBJ1-3, with D maybe TRBD1 (5 bases). The V end lost 10 bases, the J end lost 7 bases, and 14 bases lay between the germline ends. The germline gives CDR1 ENHRY, CDR2 SYGVKD. This CDR3 contains 12 residues. DNA of the CDR3: TGTGCCACTAGTAGGGGCGGGAACACCATATATTTT. Its translation is CATSRGGNTIYF.

J is TRBJ2-1 and V is TRBV18, with unresolved D. The V end lost 2 bases, the J end lost 10 bases, and 12 bases lay between the germline ends. Germline-derived CDR1 and CDR2 are KGHSH and LQKENI. This CDR3 contains 13 residues. This CDR3 is CASSPISIGEQFF. In DNA form, the CDR3 reads TGTGCCAGCTCACCAATCTCCATCGGAGAGCAGTTCTTC. The full variable domain, in which reference TRBV18 and TRBJ2-1 provide the parts outside the CDR3, is NAGVMQNPRHLVRRRGQEARLRCSPMKGHSHVYWYRQLPEEGLKFMVYLQKENIIDESGMPKERFSAEFPKEGPSILRIQQVVRGDSAAYFCASSPISIGEQFFGPGTRLTVL.

V is TRBV5-4 and J is TRBJ1-6; weak D call: TRBD1 (5 bases). The CDR3 consists of 16 residues. V was cut by 2 bases and J by 4 bases, with 13 bases left in between. The germline CDR1 and CDR2 sequences are SGHNT and YYREEE (reference sequence). The CDR3 reads CASSFGATQYNSPLHF. CDR3 DNA: TGTGCCAGCAGCTTCGGGGCGACACAATATAATTCACCCCTCCACTTT.

In DNA form, the CDR3 reads TGTGCCAGTAGTCTCCCAACAGGGAGCGGCACAGATACGCAGTATTTT. Its protein product is CASSLPTGSGTDTQYF. The chain carries TRBV19 and TRBJ2-3; tentative D call: TRBD1 (6 bases). The germline V and J ends were trimmed by 5 bases and 1 base, with 16 bases remaining between them. CDR1 is LNHDA and CDR2 is SQIVND in the germline V gene (reference sequence). The CDR3 extends over 16 amino acids.

The gene calls are TRBV27 and TRBJ2-5; D is possibly TRBD1 (5 bases). The V end was cut by 3 bases, the J end by 7 bases, with 18 bases between. CDR1 is MNHEY, CDR2 SMNVEV, per germline (reference sequence). This CDR3 has 15 amino acids. The CDR3 reads CASSFQGTDGVTQYF. CDR3 bases: TGTGCCAGCAGTTTTCAGGGAACCGATGGTGTGACCCAGTACTTC.

This clone was detected only a few times. J is TRBJ1-2 and V is TRBV10-3; D is possibly TRBD1 (5 bases). This CDR3 spans 13 amino acids. Germline assignment: CDR1 ENHRY and CDR2 SYGVKD. V was shortened by 3 bases and J by 5 bases, with 10 bases between the two germline ends. CDR3: CAISDTGFYGYTF. As DNA, the CDR3 is TGTGCCATCAGTGATACAGGATTTTATGGCTACACCTTC.

The V and J genes are TRBV5-1 and TRBJ2-3; D unclear. The CDR3 contains 13 residues. The V end was cut by 6 bases, the J end by 0 bases, with 8 bases between. Germline CDR1 reads SGHRS; CDR2 reads YFSETQ. This chain's CDR3 is CASTADSTDTQYF. The CDR3 bases are TGCGCCAGCACGGCGGACAGCACAGATACGCAGTATTTT. The whole variable domain, remainder taken from reference TRBV5-1 and TRBJ2-3, is KAGVTQTPRYLIKTRGQQVTLSCSPISGHRSVSWYQQTPGQGLQFLFEYFSETQRNKGNFPGRFSGRQFSNSRSEMNVSTLELGDSALYLCASTADSTDTQYFGPGTRLTVL.

V is TRBV11-2 and J is TRBJ2-7; 10 nucleotides line up with TRBD1. This CDR3 is built from 14 residues. CDR1 and CDR2 from the germline V gene are SGHAT and FQNNGV. The V gene end was trimmed by 3 bases and the J gene end by 4 bases; junction bases not matched to a gene: 3. The CDR3 reads CASSLGQGMYEQYF. The CDR3 region has the DNA TGTGCCAGCAGCTTGGGACAGGGGATGTACGAGCAGTACTTC. Full variable domain (missing parts from reference TRBV11-2 and TRBJ2-7): EAGVAQSPRYKIIEKRQSVAFWCNPISGHATLYWYQQILGQGPKLLIQFQNNGVVDDSQLPKDRFSAERLKGVDSTLKIQPAKLEDSAVYLCASSLGQGMYEQYFGPGTRLTVT.

CDR3 amino acids: CANRQAFTDTQYF. The CDR3 coding sequence is TGTGCCAACCGACAGGCTTTCACAGATACGCAGTATTTT. The chain has TRBV28 and TRBJ2-3; D is perhaps TRBD1 (6 bases). V lost 10 bases to trimming and J lost 2 bases, with 13 bases between them. Germline CDR1 is MDHEN and CDR2 is SYDVKM. CDR3 size: 13 residues. The full variable domain, with the rest looked up from reference TRBV28 and TRBJ2-3, is DVKVTQSSRYLVKRTGEKVFLECVQDMDHENMFWYRQDPGLGLRLIYFSYDVKMKEKGDIPEGYSVSREKKERFSLILESASTNQTSMYLCANRQAFTDTQYFGPGTRLTVL.

This clone occurred once. CDR3 loop: CASSEAAGVILDTQYF. The CDR3 DNA sequence: TGTGCCAGCAGTGAAGCTGCAGGGGTTATCTTGGATACGCAGTATTTT. This chain uses TRBV2 with TRBJ2-3, with D tentatively TRBD1 (6 bases). The length of the CDR3 is 16 residues. CDR1 SNHLY and CDR2 FYNNEI come from the germline V gene. Trimming removed 0 bases from V and 6 bases from J, with 16 bases in between. The complete variable domain, with remaining parts taken from reference TRBV2 and TRBJ2-3, reads EPEVTQTPSHQVTQMGQEVILRCVPISNHLYFYWYRQILGQKVEFLVSFYNNEISEKSEIFDDQFSVERPDGSNFTLKIRSTKLEDSAMYFCASSEAAGVILDTQYFGPGTRLTVL.

This chain links TRBV9 with TRBJ2-7, with D tentatively TRBD1 (6 bases). The CDR3 totals 14 residues. The V and J ends lost 4 bases and 2 bases respectively, with 13 bases between them. The germline gives CDR1 SGDLS, CDR2 YYNGEE. The CDR3 loop reads CASSPTGTTYEQYF. CDR3 sequence (DNA): TGTGCCAGCAGCCCTACAGGGACAACCTACGAGCAGTACTTC.

On this clone: In the same sample, other DNA sequences code for this CDR3. As DNA, the CDR3 is TGTGCCAGCAGCTTAGCTGGACAGTTGAACACTGAAGCTTTCTTT. It translates to CASSLAGQLNTEAFF. The rearrangement joins TRBV7-2 to TRBJ1-1, with D perhaps TRBD1 (6 bases). Germline V gene lookup returns CDR1 SGHTA and CDR2 FQGNSA. CDR3 size: 15 residues. V lost 0 bases to trimming and J lost 0 bases, with 8 bases between them.

This chain uses TRBV4-2 with TRBJ1-2; no clear D. The CDR3 covers 16 residues. Germline-derived CDR1 and CDR2 are LGHNA and YNFKEQ. The V end lost 2 bases, the J end lost 0 bases, and 13 bases lay between the germline ends. The CDR3 nucleotides read TGTGCCAGCAGCCAAAGGGATCTACCGACTAACTATGGCTACACCTTC. It codes for CASSQRDLPTNYGYTF.

This clone showed up just a few times. V and J are TRBV10-3 and TRBJ1-5; D not certain. V was trimmed by 2 bases and J by 1 base, leaving 6 bases between them. This CDR3 has 14 residues. Germline V lookup: CDR1 ENHRY, CDR2 SYGVKD. The CDR3 coding sequence is TGTGCCATCAGTGAGGGGATAAGCAATCAGCCCCAGCATTTT. It is translated as CAISEGISNQPQHF.

This chain connects TRBV11-3 to TRBJ2-6; D gene ambiguous. Germline CDR1 SGHNT, CDR2 YENEEA. Between the trimmed V and J ends, which lost 5 bases and 2 bases, there was a span of 13 bases. This CDR3 region has 16 residues. The CDR3 spells CASSPAFRAGANVLTF. The CDR3 DNA follows: TGTGCCAGCAGCCCAGCCTTCCGGGCTGGGGCCAACGTCCTGACTTTC. Using reference TRBV11-3 and TRBJ2-6 for the parts outside the CDR3, the full variable domain is EAGVVQSPRYKIIEKKQPVAFWCNPISGHNTLYWYLQNLGQGPELLIRYENEEAVDDSQLPKDRFSAERLKGVDSTLKIQPAELGDSAVYLCASSPAFRAGANVLTFGAGSRLTVL.

The V and J genes are TRBV27 and TRBJ2-7; a weak D match, TRBD2 (6 bases). The germline V and J ends were trimmed by 4 bases and 12 bases, with 28 bases remaining between them. CDR1 and CDR2 (germline): MNHEY, SMNVEV (reference sequence). This CDR3 spans 16 amino acids. CDR3 nucleotides: TGTGCCAGCAGTTATCCCCCCGGACCCGGGAGTCCCATGCTGTACTTC. Its protein is CASSYPPGPGSPMLYF.